This is a list of T cell receptor beta chains from one sample in a study of Ad26.COV2.S vaccination and SARS-CoV-2 variants. Libraries were prepared by immunoSEQ multiplex PCR; TCRdb keeps only in-frame clonotypes and omits some of them. The sample has approximately 350,000 clones; 83% are singletons. Material: peripheral blood, obtained in a trial of Ad26.COV2.S vaccine versus placebo. These receptors came from a person aged 18 to 59 who received the Ad26.COV2.S COVID-19 vaccine or a placebo. The CDR3 runs from the conserved cysteine through the conserved F or W. Each record gives: clone size, J gene, V gene, D gene, CDR3 protein, CDR3 DNA. D genes are given only for firm matches. Size is omitted from some rows. Given values are once, few, many or a class for expanded clones.

size: .; J: TRBJ2-5; V: TRBV7-3; D: .; CDR3: CASSLENKETQYF; DNA: TGTGCCAGCAGCTTAGAGAACAAAGAGACCCAGTACTTC
size: few; J: TRBJ2-3; V: TRBV6-2/TRBV6-3; D: TRBD2; CDR3: CASSPPGGGYTQYF; DNA: TGTGCCAGCAGCCCCCCCGGGGGGGGCTATACGCAGTATTTT
size: .; J: TRBJ1-1; V: TRBV30; D: .; CDR3: CAWSVRTNTEAFF; DNA: TGTGCCTGGAGTGTACGGACGAACACTGAAGCTTTCTTT
size: .; J: TRBJ2-7; V: TRBV5-5; D: .; CDR3: CASSLGRISYEQYF; DNA: TGTGCCAGCAGCTTAGGCAGGATCTCCTACGAGCAGTACTTC
size: once; J: TRBJ1-1; V: TRBV27; D: TRBD1; CDR3: CASSPTGTGNTEAFF; DNA: TGTGCCAGCAGTCCCACCGGGACAGGGAACACTGAAGCTTTCTTT
size: .; J: TRBJ2-3; V: TRBV4-2; D: TRBD2; CDR3: CASSQAGEPDTQYF; DNA: TGTGCCAGCAGCCAGGCGGGGGAGCCAGATACGCAGTATTTT
size: .; J: TRBJ1-3; V: TRBV4-3; D: TRBD1; CDR3: CASSRYGQGAGNTIYF; DNA: TGCGCCAGCAGCCGGTACGGACAGGGGGCAGGAAACACCATATATTTT
size: .; J: TRBJ1-3; V: TRBV7-9; D: .; CDR3: CASSLTRNSGNTIYF; DNA: TGTGCCAGCAGCTTAACCAGAAACTCTGGAAACACCATATATTTT
size: .; J: TRBJ1-1; V: TRBV6-5; D: .; CDR3: CASSFMGRGTEAFF; DNA: TGTGCCAGCAGTTTTATGGGAAGGGGCACTGAAGCTTTCTTT
size: few; J: TRBJ2-1; V: TRBV28; D: .; CDR3: CASRPSTAGPGEQFF; DNA: TGTGCCAGCAGACCCTCAACGGCGGGGCCCGGAGAGCAGTTCTTC
size: .; J: TRBJ2-1; V: TRBV12-3/TRBV12-4; D: .; CDR3: CASILTRSNEQFF; DNA: TGTGCCAGCATTCTGACTAGGAGCAATGAGCAGTTCTTC
size: .; J: TRBJ1-1; V: TRBV24-1; D: .; CDR3: CANCREAFF; DNA: TGTGCCAACTGTCGGGAAGCTTTCTTT
size: once; J: TRBJ2-4; V: TRBV7-9; D: TRBD1; CDR3: CASSDPRGLGKNIQYF; DNA: TGTGCCAGCAGCGACCCCAGGGGGCTAGGCAAAAACATTCAGTACTTC
size: .; J: TRBJ1-1; V: TRBV7-3; D: .; CDR3: CASSPRGGEAFF; DNA: TGTGCCAGCAGCCCAAGGGGGGGTGAAGCTTTCTTT
size: .; J: TRBJ2-7; V: TRBV27; D: TRBD1; CDR3: CASSPWGTASYEQYF; DNA: TGTGCCAGCAGTCCTTGGGGGACAGCCTCCTACGAGCAGTACTTC
size: once; J: TRBJ2-2; V: TRBV4-2; D: TRBD1; CDR3: CASSFGTGGANTGELFF; DNA: TGTGCCAGCAGTTTCGGGACAGGGGGCGCGAACACCGGGGAGCTGTTTTTT
size: .; J: TRBJ1-5; V: TRBV21-1; D: .; CDR3: CAISRGGNQPQHF; DNA: TGTGCCATCTCACGGGGCGGCAATCAGCCCCAGCATTTT
size: .; J: TRBJ1-2; V: TRBV19; D: .; CDR3: CASSIVRGTYGYTF; DNA: TGTGCCAGTAGTATAGTGCGGGGAACCTATGGCTACACCTTC
size: .; J: TRBJ2-3; V: TRBV6-6; D: .; CDR3: CASSIPGNTDTQYF; DNA: TGTGCCAGCAGTATCCCCGGTAACACAGATACGCAGTATTTT
size: .; J: TRBJ2-7; V: TRBV11-2; D: .; CDR3: CASTLGPSGYEQYF; DNA: TGTGCCAGCACCCTCGGTCCTAGTGGTTACGAGCAGTACTTC
size: .; J: TRBJ1-5; V: TRBV19; D: TRBD1; CDR3: CASSIGYRGRGNQPQHF; DNA: TGTGCCAGTAGTATAGGATACAGGGGGCGAGGCAATCAGCCCCAGCATTTT
size: .; J: TRBJ2-3; V: TRBV10-3; D: .; CDR3: CAIRGARDADTQYF; DNA: TGTGCCATCAGGGGGGCTAGAGACGCAGATACGCAGTATTTT
size: .; J: TRBJ1-1; V: TRBV11-1; D: TRBD1; CDR3: CASSLSQQGISEAFF; DNA: TGTGCCAGCAGCTTATCCCAACAGGGGATATCTGAAGCTTTCTTT
size: .; J: TRBJ1-2; V: TRBV29-1; D: .; CDR3: CSVVLGLYGYTF; DNA: TGCAGCGTCGTATTGGGGCTCTATGGCTACACCTTC
size: .; J: TRBJ2-1; V: TRBV7-2; D: TRBD1; CDR3: CASSWTGGYYNEQFF; DNA: TGTGCCAGCAGCTGGACAGGGGGCTACTACAATGAGCAGTTCTTC
size: .; J: TRBJ2-1; V: TRBV4-2; D: .; CDR3: CASSHPGDEQFF; DNA: TGTGCCAGCAGCCATCCTGGGGATGAGCAGTTCTTC
size: .; J: TRBJ1-2; V: TRBV27; D: .; CDR3: CASSLSRGVYTF; DNA: TGTGCCAGCAGTTTATCCCGGGGGGTCTACACCTTC
size: few; J: TRBJ1-5; V: TRBV28; D: .; CDR3: CASSFPGWVRNQPQHF; DNA: TGTGCCAGCAGTTTTCCGGGGTGGGTACGCAATCAGCCCCAGCATTTT
size: .; J: TRBJ2-7; V: TRBV5-5; D: .; CDR3: CASSLSYQQGGLVHEQYF; DNA: TGTGCCAGCAGCTTGAGCTACCAGCAGGGAGGTTTAGTCCACGAGCAGTACTTC
size: .; J: TRBJ1-2; V: TRBV3-1/TRBV3-2; D: .; CDR3: CASSHLSALNYGYTF; DNA: TGTGCCAGCAGCCATCTGAGTGCCCTTAACTATGGCTACACCTTC
size: few; J: TRBJ1-6; V: TRBV30; D: .; CDR3: CAWSVRGGSPLHF; DNA: TGTGCCTGGAGTGTAAGGGGAGGTTCACCCCTCCACTTT
size: few; J: TRBJ1-6; V: TRBV5-4; D: TRBD1; CDR3: CASSFRQGPSYNSPLHF; DNA: TGTGCCAGCAGTTTTAGACAGGGGCCCTCCTATAATTCACCCCTCCACTTT
size: few; J: TRBJ1-1; V: TRBV3-1/TRBV3-2; D: .; CDR3: CASSQMQGRTEAFF; DNA: TGTGCCAGCAGCCAAATGCAGGGGAGGACTGAAGCTTTCTTT
size: .; J: TRBJ2-1; V: TRBV6-5; D: TRBD2; CDR3: CASSSTSGGYNEQFF; DNA: TGTGCCAGCAGTTCGACTAGCGGGGGCTACAATGAGCAGTTCTTC
size: .; J: TRBJ1-2; V: TRBV5-1; D: .; CDR3: CASSLDDSYGYTF; DNA: TGCGCCAGCAGCTTGGACGACAGCTATGGCTACACCTTC
size: .; J: TRBJ1-2; V: TRBV14; D: .; CDR3: CASSQGALRGYGYTF; DNA: TGTGCCAGCAGCCAAGGGGCTTTGAGGGGCTATGGCTACACCTTC
size: once; J: TRBJ1-2; V: TRBV18; D: TRBD1; CDR3: CASSPRTGYGYTF; DNA: TGTGCCAGCTCACCGAGGACAGGCTATGGCTACACCTTC
size: .; J: TRBJ2-4; V: TRBV4-2; D: TRBD2; CDR3: CASSQSSGRASNIQYF; DNA: TGTGCCAGCAGCCAGTCTAGCGGGAGGGCCTCAAACATTCAGTACTTC
size: .; J: TRBJ1-1; V: TRBV18; D: .; CDR3: CASSNVQGSTEAFF; DNA: TGTGCCAGCTCAAATGTACAGGGTAGCACTGAAGCTTTCTTT
size: .; J: TRBJ1-2; V: TRBV3-1/TRBV3-2; D: TRBD1; CDR3: CASSQTGADGYTF; DNA: TGTGCCAGCAGCCAAACAGGGGCTGATGGCTACACCTTC
size: .; J: TRBJ1-5; V: TRBV2; D: TRBD1; CDR3: CASRGQGNQPQHF; DNA: TGTGCCAGCAGAGGACAGGGAAATCAGCCCCAGCATTTT
size: .; J: TRBJ1-6; V: TRBV6-4; D: .; CDR3: CASSLGVGSPLHF; DNA: TGTGCCAGCAGTCTGGGGGTGGGCTCACCCCTCCACTTT
size: .; J: TRBJ2-1; V: TRBV29-1; D: TRBD2; CDR3: CSVANRGSRDEQFF; DNA: TGCAGCGTTGCTAATCGCGGGAGCCGGGATGAGCAGTTCTTC
size: .; J: TRBJ1-5; V: TRBV2; D: TRBD1; CDR3: CASSRPGQGYYSNQPQHF; DNA: TGTGCCAGCAGCCGACCGGGACAGGGATATTATAGCAATCAGCCCCAGCATTTT
size: .; J: TRBJ1-1; V: TRBV6-5; D: .; CDR3: CASGEVMNTEAFF; DNA: TGTGCCAGTGGGGAGGTGATGAACACTGAAGCTTTCTTT
size: .; J: TRBJ2-3; V: TRBV19; D: .; CDR3: CASSIPPPGDTDTQYF; DNA: TGTGCCAGTAGTATTCCCCCCCCCGGGGATACGGATACGCAGTATTTT
size: .; J: TRBJ1-3; V: TRBV15; D: .; CDR3: CATSSPTGPGNTIYF; DNA: TGTGCCACCAGCAGTCCTACAGGGCCTGGAAACACCATATATTTT
size: .; J: TRBJ1-2; V: TRBV7-3; D: .; CDR3: CASSLHPGERRYGYTF; DNA: TGTGCCAGCAGCTTACACCCCGGAGAGCGCCGGTATGGCTACACCTTC
size: .; J: TRBJ2-3; V: TRBV5-6; D: .; CDR3: CASSLADNIPGGTDTQYF; DNA: TGTGCCAGCAGCTTGGCCGATAATATTCCAGGGGGCACAGATACGCAGTATTTT
size: .; J: TRBJ2-7; V: TRBV5-4; D: TRBD2; CDR3: CASSSGLAVYEQYF; DNA: TGTGCCAGCAGCTCGGGACTAGCGGTCTACGAGCAGTACTTC
size: .; J: TRBJ1-4; V: TRBV27; D: TRBD1; CDR3: CASSPGTGGGWEKLFF; DNA: TGTGCCAGCAGCCCCGGGACAGGGGGCGGTTGGGAAAAACTGTTTTTT
size: .; J: TRBJ1-1; V: TRBV5-5; D: .; CDR3: CASSRQENTEAFF; DNA: TGTGCCAGCAGTCGACAGGAAAACACTGAAGCTTTCTTT
size: .; J: TRBJ1-5; V: TRBV6-5; D: .; CDR3: CASSFDRSLNQPQHF; DNA: TGTGCCAGCAGTTTCGACAGGTCTCTCAATCAGCCCCAGCATTTT
size: once; J: TRBJ2-3; V: TRBV4-1; D: .; CDR3: CASSPRGRSSRTDTQYF; DNA: TGCGCCAGCAGCCCTCGGGGACGCTCCTCTCGCACAGATACGCAGTATTTT
size: .; J: TRBJ1-1; V: TRBV5-1; D: .; CDR3: CASSLRGETEAFF; DNA: TGCGCCAGCAGCTTGAGGGGGGAGACTGAAGCTTTCTTT
size: .; J: TRBJ2-2; V: TRBV27; D: .; CDR3: CASSPRGATNTGELFF; DNA: TGTGCCAGCAGCCCGAGGGGGGCGACGAACACCGGGGAGCTGTTTTTT
size: .; J: TRBJ2-7; V: TRBV27; D: .; CDR3: CASSFYRQSQINTYEQYF; DNA: TGTGCCAGCAGTTTCTACCGACAGAGCCAAATCAACACCTACGAGCAGTACTTC
size: .; J: TRBJ1-6; V: TRBV6-2/TRBV6-3; D: TRBD1; CDR3: CASSRQGNSPLHF; DNA: TGTGCCAGCAGTAGACAGGGGAATTCACCCCTCCACTTT
size: .; J: TRBJ1-1; V: TRBV24-1; D: .; CDR3: CATSDLQGTTEAFF; DNA: TGTGCCACCAGTGATTTGCAGGGGACCACTGAAGCTTTCTTT